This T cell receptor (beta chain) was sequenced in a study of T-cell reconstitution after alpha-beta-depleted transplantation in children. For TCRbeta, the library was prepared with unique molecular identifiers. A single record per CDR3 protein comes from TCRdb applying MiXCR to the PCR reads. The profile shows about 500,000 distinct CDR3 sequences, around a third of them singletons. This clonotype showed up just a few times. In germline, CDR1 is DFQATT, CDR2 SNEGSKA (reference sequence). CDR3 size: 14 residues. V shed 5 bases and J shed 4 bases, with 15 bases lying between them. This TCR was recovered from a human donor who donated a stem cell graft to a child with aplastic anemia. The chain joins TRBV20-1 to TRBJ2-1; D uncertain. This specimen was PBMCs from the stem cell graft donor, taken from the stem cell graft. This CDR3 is CSAVKLSSYNEQFF. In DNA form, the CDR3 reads TGCAGTGCTGTTAAGTTGTCCTCTTACAATGAGCAGTTCTTC.